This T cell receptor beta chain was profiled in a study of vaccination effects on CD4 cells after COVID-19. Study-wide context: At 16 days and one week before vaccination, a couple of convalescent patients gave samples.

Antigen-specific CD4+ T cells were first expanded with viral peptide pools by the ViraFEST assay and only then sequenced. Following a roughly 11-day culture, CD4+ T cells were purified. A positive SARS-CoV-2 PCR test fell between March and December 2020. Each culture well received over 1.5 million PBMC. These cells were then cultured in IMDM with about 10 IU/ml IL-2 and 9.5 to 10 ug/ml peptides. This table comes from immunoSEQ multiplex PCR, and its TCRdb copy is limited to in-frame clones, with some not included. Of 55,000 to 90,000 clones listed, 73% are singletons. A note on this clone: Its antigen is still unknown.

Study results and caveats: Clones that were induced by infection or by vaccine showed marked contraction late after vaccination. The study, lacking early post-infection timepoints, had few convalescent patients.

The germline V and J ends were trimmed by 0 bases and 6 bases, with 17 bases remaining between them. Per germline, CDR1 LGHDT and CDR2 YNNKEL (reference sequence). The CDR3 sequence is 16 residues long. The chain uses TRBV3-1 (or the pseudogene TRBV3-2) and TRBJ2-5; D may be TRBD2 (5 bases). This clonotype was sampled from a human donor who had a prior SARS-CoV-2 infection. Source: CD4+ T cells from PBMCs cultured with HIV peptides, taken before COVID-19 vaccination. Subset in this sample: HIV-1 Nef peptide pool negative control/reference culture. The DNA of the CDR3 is TGTGCCAGCAGCCAAGAACTAGGCTCCTACTTACAGACCCAGTACTTC. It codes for CASSQELGSYLQTQYF.